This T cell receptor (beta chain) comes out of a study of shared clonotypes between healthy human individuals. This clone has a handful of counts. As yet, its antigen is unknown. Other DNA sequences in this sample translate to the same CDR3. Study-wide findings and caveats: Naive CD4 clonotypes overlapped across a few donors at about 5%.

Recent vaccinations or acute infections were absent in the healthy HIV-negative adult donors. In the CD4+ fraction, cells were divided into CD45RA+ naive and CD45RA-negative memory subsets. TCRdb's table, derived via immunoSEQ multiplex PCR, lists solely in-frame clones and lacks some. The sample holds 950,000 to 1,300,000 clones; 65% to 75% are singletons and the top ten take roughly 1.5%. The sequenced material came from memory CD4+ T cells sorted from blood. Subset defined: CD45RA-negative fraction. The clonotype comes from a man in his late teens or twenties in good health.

CDR3 protein: CASSLGAGANVLTF. The DNA for the CDR3 is TGTGCCAGCAGCTTAGGGGCTGGGGCCAACGTCCTGACTTTC. The rearrangement uses TRBV7-9 and TRBJ2-6; D call uncertain. V shed 1 base and J shed 2 bases, with 3 bases lying between them. CDR3 size: 14 residues. Germline assignment: CDR1 SEHNR and CDR2 FQNEAQ (reference sequence).